The T cell receptor (beta chain) described here comes from a study of OX40 agonist ivuxolimab in advanced cancers. For the study at large: Among those treated, three patients had partial responses, one with hepatocellular carcinoma and two with cutaneous melanoma. The study's findings and limits: CD4+ and CD8+ blood T cells expanded clonally by week 6 at 0.1 to 3.0 mg/kg.

To note about this clone: The antigen is undetermined.

Clones were read by immunoSEQ multiplex PCR, and TCRdb kept only the in-frame ones, dropping some. The sample records under 70,000 clones, around 91% being singletons. Sequences were derived from CD4+ or CD8+ T cells sorted from blood, sampled in a trial of the OX40 agonist ivuxolimab. The sequence was obtained from an adult with an advanced solid tumor such as melanoma, head and neck, liver or kidney cancer.

The DNA for the CDR3 is TGTGCCTGGAGTGTACTGGCAGCCTACGAGCAGTACTTC. Translated: CAWSVLAAYEQYF. V is TRBV30 and J is TRBJ2-7; no definite D call. V was cut by 0 bases and J by 2 bases, with 8 bases left in between. The CDR3 contains 13 residues. Germline values: CDR1 GTSNPN, CDR2 SVGIG (reference sequence).